The 14 T cell receptor beta chains given below trace back to one sample, sequenced in a study of T cells of healthy individuals. Each CDR3 protein is one row after TCRdb ran MiXCR on the 5' RACE reads. The table shows fewer than 70,000 distinct CDR3 sequences, with approximately 15% occurring only once. The receptors were sampled from a human donor in good health.

This clonotype was found once. V gene TRBV27 combines with J gene TRBJ2-1, with TRBD1 matching 8 bases. Germline values: CDR1 MNHEY, CDR2 SMNVEV (reference sequence). The CDR3 runs to 14 residues. V was clipped by 6 bases and J by 7 bases; unmatched bases: 8. The CDR3 DNA reads TGTGCCAGCAGCCTCTCGGACAGGGAGAATGAGCAGTTCTTC. It is translated as CASSLSDRENEQFF.

This clonotype is medium-sized. The chain recombines TRBV4-1 with TRBJ2-1; tentative D call: TRBD1 (5 bases). V was shortened by 0 bases and J by 2 bases, with 8 bases between the two germline ends. Germline assignment: CDR1 MGHRA and CDR2 YSYEKL. The CDR3 runs 15 residues. CDR3 sequence reads: CASSQEFRAYNEQFF. CDR3 bases: TGCGCCAGCAGCCAAGAGTTCAGGGCCTACAATGAGCAGTTCTTC.

The table lists this clonotype with a few counts. The CDR3 DNA reads TGCGCCAGCAGCCAAGAACGGGGTAAGGGTCAGCCCCAGCATTTT. This translates into CASSQERGKGQPQHF. This chain uses TRBV4-3 with TRBJ1-5; D unclear. The CDR3 consists of 15 residues. In germline, CDR1 is LGHNA, CDR2 YSLEER. Trimming left V 0 bases short and J 6 bases short, with 12 bases between.

The chain links TRBV7-3 to TRBJ1-5; D is unclear. The V gene lost 5 bases and the J gene lost 6 bases, with 14 bases spanning the gap. Germline V gene sequence: CDR1 SGHTA, CDR2 FQGTGA. This CDR3 contains 14 residues. This CDR3 is CASSGGPPPQPQHF. DNA of the CDR3: TGTGCCAGCAGCGGTGGACCGCCGCCTCAGCCCCAGCATTTT.

Ten or more counts support this clonotype. The rearrangement joins TRBV11-3 to TRBJ2-3; 12 nucleotides agree with TRBD2. J was trimmed by 2 bases and V by 1 base; bases with no gene match: 1. Germline V CDR1 and CDR2: SGHNT, YENEEA. This CDR3 comprises 16 residues. As DNA, the CDR3 is TGTGCCAGCAGCTTAGGGACTAGCGGGGTCACAGATACGCAGTATTTT. Translation: CASSLGTSGVTDTQYF.

This clonotype was seen a few times. This chain links TRBV9 with TRBJ2-5; no reliable D call. Trimming pared 0 bases from V and 1 base from J, leaving 7 bases between. This CDR3 has 14 residues. Looked up from germline, CDR1 is SGDLS and CDR2 is YYNGEE. CDR3: CASSVDRAQETQYF. Written as DNA, the CDR3 is TGTGCCAGCAGCGTAGATCGGGCCCAAGAGACCCAGTACTTC.

This clonotype appeared a few times. The chain employs TRBV19 and TRBJ2-7; D not certain. Germline V lookup: CDR1 LNHDA, CDR2 SQIVND (reference sequence). This CDR3 is 14 amino acids long. The V end lost 4 bases, the J end lost 2 bases, and 12 bases lay between the germline ends. The CDR3 coding sequence is TGTGCCAGTAGTAGAAGCGTCCAGCCCTACGAGCAGTACTTC. Translated, it gives CASSRSVQPYEQYF.

The chain employs TRBV4-3 and TRBJ1-2, with D maybe TRBD1 (5 bases). The CDR3 length is 13 residues. Trimming shortened V by 0 bases and J by 8 bases, and 10 bases separated the two germline ends. The germline CDR1 and CDR2 sequences are LGHNA and YSLEER. The CDR3 reads CASSQDEGTGYTF. CDR3 DNA sequence: TGCGCCAGCAGCCAAGATGAGGGGACGGGCTACACCTTC.

This rearrangement joins TRBV5-1 to TRBJ2-7; 8 nucleotides agree with TRBD1. The CDR3 totals 15 residues. Losses at the gene ends were 4 bases for V and 4 bases for J; bases not matched to a gene: 10. Germline values: CDR1 SGHRS, CDR2 YFSETQ. The CDR3 bases are TGCGCCAGCAGCCCGACAGGGGAAGGCACGTACGAGCAGTACTTC. This encodes CASSPTGEGTYEQYF.

This clonotype came up many times. This chain connects TRBV11-2 to TRBJ2-1, with TRBD2 matching 12 bases. The CDR3 is 15 residues long. V lost 8 bases and J lost 1; bases outside the gene matches: 3. Germline assignment: CDR1 SGHAT and CDR2 FQNNGV. CDR3 sequence: CASALAGGSYNEQFF. The DNA for the CDR3 is TGTGCCAGCGCACTAGCGGGAGGATCCTACAATGAGCAGTTCTTC.

The chain uses TRBV18 and TRBJ2-3; D unclear. Trimming removed 3 bases from V and 0 bases from J, with 4 bases in between. The CDR3 length is 13 residues. The germline gives CDR1 KGHSH, CDR2 LQKENI. CDR3 nucleotides: TGTGCCAGCTCACCTGACAGCACAGATACGCAGTATTTT. Protein: CASSPDSTDTQYF.

In this sample, this clonotype turned up a few times. The J gene is TRBJ1-1, the V gene TRBV7-9; TRBD1 agrees at 7 bases. Germline V gene data show CDR1 as SEHNR and CDR2 as FQNEAQ (reference sequence). CDR3 length equals 12 residues. After removal of 5 bases from V and 4 bases from J, the junction contained 1 base not matched to a gene. DNA for the CDR3: TGTGCCAGCAGCCGGGACAGCACTGAAGCTTTCTTT. This sequence encodes CASSRDSTEAFF.

This clonotype has a handful of counts. V and J are TRBV20-1 and TRBJ2-3; D is possibly TRBD2 (5 bases). CDR3 length: 13 amino acids. Germline V gene sequence: CDR1 DFQATT, CDR2 SNEGSKA (reference sequence). The V end was cut by 3 bases, the J end by 1 base, with 8 bases between. The CDR3 sequence is CSARSGGTDTQYF. The CDR3 DNA sequence: TGCAGTGCTAGGTCCGGGGGCACAGATACGCAGTATTTT.

This clonotype has ten or more counts. The gene calls are TRBV4-3 and TRBJ2-2, with a tentative D call TRBD2 (7 bases). Germline CDR1 is LGHNA and CDR2 is YSLEER. V was pared by 2 bases and J by 4 bases, with 8 bases between. The CDR3 consists of 14 residues. The CDR3 is CASSQRGGTGELFF. CDR3 bases: TGCGCCAGCAGCCAAAGGGGGGGCACCGGGGAGCTGTTTTTT.